The following is a T cell receptor beta chain sequence with its context. The antigen remains undetermined. The data were produced by immunoSEQ multiplex PCR, yet TCRdb's version contains in-frame clones alone and is incomplete. Seen here are 2 million to 2.5 million clones, 85% to 95% observed once, and the top ten hold 0.3% to 0.45%. These data come from a study of shared clonotypes between healthy human individuals. Looking at the study overall: Each donor's CD4 naive and CD4 memory cells filled three plates apiece, CD8 naive two, and CD8 memory one. General observations from the study: Richness estimates generally favored naive over memory subsets.

Germline V lookup: CDR1 SGHTS, CDR2 YDEGEE. The CDR3 consists of 16 residues. V lost 3 bases, J lost 8 bases, and 12 bases stayed unmatched. This TCR came from a young man in good health. Some clones in this sample may be carry-over from other donors' samples. Sequencing was done on a sample of naive CD4+ T cells from PBMCs. Subset defined: CD45RA+ positively selected. V and J are TRBV5-8 and TRBJ2-1; 9 nucleotides align to TRBD2. CDR3 coding DNA: TGTGCCAGCAGCTGGGCCCAAGCGGGAGGCGGAGATGAGCAGTTCTTC. Translation gives CASSWAQAGGGDEQFF.